The sample holds many counts of the clone carrying this TCR beta chain. Its matching antigen is unknown. The data stem from a study of shared clonotypes between healthy human individuals. Findings of the study overall: Genetic and exposure-history diversity was limited by the small donor number.

Original processing methods: There were no quality scores in the junction-only immunoSEQ sequences, so filtering differed. This table comes from immunoSEQ multiplex PCR, and its TCRdb copy is limited to in-frame clones, with some not included. That table supplies the V and J calls and clone size; D and trimming were determined from the DNA. Seen here are some 480,000 clones, roughly 78% observed once, and the top ten hold approximately 12%. The material sequenced was PBMCs. This sequence was found in a woman in her forties in good health. Some clones in this sample may be carry-over from other donors' samples.

CDR3 in DNA: TGTGCCAGCAGCTTCGGGACAGGTCAGCCCCAGCATTTT. The encoded protein is CASSFGTGQPQHF. J is TRBJ1-5 and V is TRBV7-3; TRBD1 aligns across 8 bases. This CDR3 is 13 amino acids long. V shed 3 bases and J 6 bases; nucleotides not matched to a gene: 1. Germline assignment: CDR1 SGHTA and CDR2 FQGTGA.